Each of the 21 T cell receptor beta chains below was sequenced from the same sample in a study of T cell clusters in autoimmune cytopenias. Each sample's input was 250 ng genomic DNA, 30,000 to 45,000 genome equivalents. Multiplex touch-down PCR amplified TRB using TRB-A and TRB-B pools in one tube. No DNA is given; TCRdb re-called the multiplex PCR reads and lists each CDR3 protein once. The table gives a few thousand distinct CDR3 sequences; the top ten clones make up over 15% of it. These data were also reused for a study on T cell repertoires in aging, cancer and after chemotherapy.

The sample comprised peripheral blood. These TCRs come from a human donor in good health.

The chain combines TRBV15 with TRBJ1-5; absent DNA, TCRdb's TRBD1 call cannot be checked. This CDR3 has 14 residues. The germline V gene has CDR1 LNHNV and CDR2 YYDKDF (reference sequence). The CDR3 region is CASSSGDNNQPQHF.

The chain has TRBV12-3 or TRBV12-4 and TRBJ1-3; TCRdb lists TRBD1, though no DNA is available to test this call. The CDR3 has 16 amino acids. The CDR3 reads CASSLAGASSGNTIYF.

The chain has TRBV10-2 and TRBJ1-2; with no DNA, the TCRdb D assignment of TRBD1 cannot be verified. Germline lookup yields CDR1 WSHSY and CDR2 SAAADI. This CDR3 has 14 residues. The CDR3 protein is CASSEPRGVYGYTF.

The chain recombines TRBV15 with TRBJ1-5. Germline V gene lookup returns CDR1 LNHNV and CDR2 YYDKDF (reference sequence). CDR3 length equals 11 residues. The CDR3 loop is CATSRDEPQHF.

This chain joins TRBV6-1 and TRBJ1-1. Germline lookup yields CDR1 MNHNS and CDR2 SASEGT. The CDR3 spans 14 residues. CDR3 residues: CASSLTALNTEAFF.

This chain joins TRBV5-4 and TRBJ2-1; as DNA is missing, the TRBD2 call by TCRdb cannot be tested. Per germline, CDR1 SGHNT and CDR2 YYREEE (reference sequence). This CDR3 spans 15 amino acids. The CDR3 here is CASRKLAGGWGEQFF.

This chain joins TRBV6-6 and TRBJ2-7; the TCRdb D gene call, TRBD1, has no DNA to confirm it. Germline values: CDR1 MNHNY, CDR2 SVGAGI (reference sequence). The CDR3 has 13 residues. The CDR3 loop reads CASCPGTAYEQYF.

The CDR3 here is CASSYNSNQPQHF. The rearrangement links TRBV6-2 or TRBV6-3 to TRBJ1-5. The CDR3 totals 13 residues. The germline V gene has CDR1 MNHEY and CDR2 SVGEGT.

This clonotype registers medium-sized (0.01 to 0.1%) by frequency. J is TRBJ1-3 and V is TRBV6-1; the D call of TRBD1 rests on TCRdb alone, since no DNA is present to check it. The CDR3 length is 14 residues. Germline CDR1 and CDR2: MNHNS and SASEGT. The CDR3 reads CASKQGLSGNTIYF.

This clonotype is medium-sized by frequency. The rearrangement links TRBV19 to TRBJ2-2; TCRdb's assignment of TRBD1 cannot be checked, as there is no DNA. Germline values: CDR1 LNHDA, CDR2 SQIVND (reference sequence). The CDR3 loop spans 16 amino acids. CDR3 loop: CASSSTGTGNTGELFF.

By frequency, this clonotype is medium-sized. The chain employs TRBV5-4 and TRBJ2-3; there is no DNA to check the TCRdb D call of TRBD2. The CDR3 is made up of 16 amino acids. Looked up from germline, CDR1 is SGHNT and CDR2 is YYREEE (reference sequence). CDR3 region: CASSSLLVEGTDTQYF.

The rearrangement links TRBV19 to TRBJ1-1. The CDR3 consists of 11 residues. The germline V gene has CDR1 LNHDA and CDR2 SQIVND (reference sequence). The chain's CDR3 is CASRTGIGAFF.

J is TRBJ2-3 and V is TRBV5-6; the TCRdb D gene call, TRBD2, has no DNA to confirm it. The germline V gene has CDR1 SGHDT and CDR2 YYEEEE. The CDR3 is 16 amino acids. The CDR3 sequence: CASSPGLAGVKDTQYF.

This sequence joins TRBV19 and TRBJ1-4. The CDR3 extends over 16 amino acids. Germline CDR1 reads LNHDA; CDR2 reads SQIVND (reference sequence). CDR3 sequence: CASSNRRHPSNEKLFF.

This sequence joins TRBV13 and TRBJ1-6; TCRdb returns TRBD1, unconfirmable since there is no DNA. Germline values: CDR1 PRHDT, CDR2 FYEKMQ (reference sequence). The CDR3 length is 14 residues. The CDR3 here is CASSSTGSNSPLHF.

The gene calls are TRBV6-4 and TRBJ2-3; the TCRdb call, TRBD1, lacks DNA for checking. In germline, CDR1 is MRHNA, CDR2 SNTAGT. The CDR3 totals 14 residues. CDR3 sequence: CASGQGARTDTQYF.

The CDR3 reads CASSERGRGSSYEQYF. This chain connects TRBV6-1 to TRBJ2-7; the D call of TRBD1 rests on TCRdb alone, since no DNA is present to check it. Germline CDR1 and CDR2: MNHNS and SASEGT. The CDR3 extends over 16 amino acids.

According to its frequency, this clonotype is medium-sized. The chain is built from TRBV19 and TRBJ1-2; absent DNA, TCRdb's TRBD1 call cannot be checked. The CDR3 sequence is 14 residues long. Germline CDR1 is LNHDA and CDR2 is SQIVND (reference sequence). The CDR3 reads CASSIGPQAYGYTF.

The chain is built from TRBV6-5 and TRBJ2-1; TCRdb's D call of TRBD1 is untestable without DNA. Germline CDR1 and CDR2: MNHEY and SVGAGI. The CDR3 length is 18 residues. The CDR3 loop reads CASSPYNQGGPPINEQFF.

The gene calls are TRBV6-2 or TRBV6-3 and TRBJ2-7; the TRBD1 assignment by TCRdb is unverifiable without DNA. The CDR3 extends over 15 amino acids. Germline V gene lookup returns CDR1 MNHEY and CDR2 SVGEGT. CDR3 sequence: CACRETGTVLNEQYF.

This clonotype is labeled medium-sized based on frequency. This CDR3 is CASSEELAGADEQYF. The gene calls are TRBV6-1 and TRBJ2-7; the D call of TRBD2 rests on TCRdb alone, since no DNA is present to check it. Germline values: CDR1 MNHNS, CDR2 SASEGT. This CDR3 has 15 residues.